This is a list of T cell receptor beta chains from one sample in a study of shared clonotypes between healthy human individuals. The assay was immunoSEQ multiplex PCR, and TCRdb's table has in-frame clones only and misses some. Of about 530,000 clones in the sample, about 96% were seen once. What was sequenced was naive CD4+ T cells sorted from blood. These receptor sequences come from a woman aged 25 to 39 in good health. CDR3s include the opening cysteine and the closing phenylalanine or tryptophan. Fields, in order: J gene, V gene, D gene, CDR3 DNA, CDR3 protein. The D gene is left open where the match is weak.

>TRBJ1-4|TRBV5-6|TRBD1
TGTGCCAGCAGCTTGCAGGGGGCCGGGGAAAAACTGTTTTTT
CASSLQGAGEKLFF
>TRBJ2-7|TRBV15|NA
TGTGCCACCAGCAGAGATAATCGACCCAACTACGAGCAGTACTTC
CATSRDNRPNYEQYF
>TRBJ2-7|TRBV13|NA
TGTGCCAGCAGCTTGGGAAGCTACGAGCAGTACTTC
CASSLGSYEQYF
>TRBJ2-2|TRBV2|TRBD2
TGTGCCAGCAGGGCTAGCGGGAGTGGCGCCGGGGAGCTGTTTTTT
CASRASGSGAGELFF
>TRBJ2-2|TRBV5-1|TRBD1
TGCGCCAGCAGCTTGGTGGGACAGGTGAACACCGGGGAGCTGTTTTTT
CASSLVGQVNTGELFF
>TRBJ1-5|TRBV11-2|TRBD1
TGTGCCGGCAGCCTTGGGACAGATGGGCAGCCCCAGCATTTT
CAGSLGTDGQPQHF
>TRBJ2-7|TRBV5-1|NA
TGCGCCAGCAGCTTGGAAGGGACCGCGTACGAGCAGTACTTC
CASSLEGTAYEQYF
>TRBJ1-2|TRBV6-1|NA
TGTGCCAGCAGCGTACAGGGAAACTATGGCTACACCTTC
CASSVQGNYGYTF
>TRBJ2-3|TRBV28|NA
TGTGCCAGCAGTTGGGGAGTATGGGGCAGTACCACAGATACGCAGTATTTT
CASSWGVWGSTTDTQYF
>TRBJ2-7|TRBV21-1|NA
TGTGCCAGCAGCAAAGTAAAAGAGGGACAGGGGGCCTACGAGCAGTACTTC
CASSKVKEGQGAYEQYF
>TRBJ2-1|TRBV9|TRBD2
TGTGCCAGCAGCGTGACTAGCGGGCCGATATCTGAGCAGTTCTTC
CASSVTSGPISEQFF